A single sample gave rise to the 27 T cell receptor beta chains below, sequenced in a study of identifying expanded T cells in peripheral blood. The protocol was immunoSEQ multiplex PCR, while the TCRdb copy is restricted to in-frame clones and leaves out a portion. The data show under 100,000 clones, 80% to 90% seen once. Sequenced input: blood. The receptors were sampled from a person aged 18 to 75 in good health.

The V and J genes are TRBV5-1 and TRBJ2-7; 11 bases line up with TRBD1. Germline loops: CDR1 SGHRS, CDR2 YFSETQ. The CDR3 covers 15 residues. The V gene end was trimmed by 3 bases and the J gene end by 7 bases; junction bases not matched to a gene: 9. The CDR3 DNA reads TGCGCCAGCAGCTCCTCCGGGACAGGGGGATGGGAGCAGTACTTC. Amino acid sequence: CASSSSGTGGWEQYF.

The CDR3 region has the DNA TGTGCCAGCAGCGCCGGACAGGGTGCCTATGGCTACACCTTC. Protein sequence: CASSAGQGAYGYTF. The genes are TRBV9 and TRBJ1-2; 8 nucleotides line up with TRBD1. From germline, CDR1 is SGDLS and CDR2 YYNGEE. Trimming at V came to 3 bases and at J to 4 bases, leaving 5 bases not matched to a gene. CDR3 size: 14 residues.

The chain combines TRBV9 with TRBJ1-2, with D maybe TRBD1 (6 bases). The CDR3 sequence is 15 residues long. Germline values: CDR1 SGDLS, CDR2 YYNGEE. V was trimmed by 0 bases and J by 5 bases, leaving 14 bases between them. CDR3 sequence: CASSVGTRGWYGYTF. The CDR3 region has the DNA TGTGCCAGCAGCGTAGGAACCAGGGGTTGGTATGGCTACACCTTC.

As DNA, the CDR3 is TGTGCCAGCAGCGAAGTAGAGACCCAGTACTTC. This gives the protein CASSEVETQYF. The chain employs TRBV7-9 and TRBJ2-5, with no clear D. Trimming left V 5 bases short and J 4 bases short, with 5 bases between. CDR1 and CDR2 from the germline V gene are SEHNR and FQNEAQ (reference sequence). The CDR3 sequence is 11 residues long.

The genes are TRBV29-1 and TRBJ1-4, with 8 bases aligning to TRBD1. Trimming cost V 7 bases and J 8 bases; bases outside gene matches: 6. Germline V gene lookup returns CDR1 SQVTM and CDR2 ANQGSEA. There are 12 residues in the CDR3. This chain's CDR3 is CSGRTGREKLFF. The CDR3 coding sequence is TGCAGCGGCCGGACAGGGCGAGAAAAACTGTTTTTT.

The chain is built from TRBV30 and TRBJ2-5, with D unclear. The V and J ends lost 0 bases and 2 bases respectively, with 7 bases between them. Per germline, CDR1 GTSNPN and CDR2 SVGIG (reference sequence). CDR3 size: 13 residues. The DNA for the CDR3 is TGTGCCTGGAGTGTACAGTTTCAAGAGACCCAGTACTTC. Residues: CAWSVQFQETQYF.

V and J are TRBV7-2 and TRBJ1-2; 8 bases map to TRBD1. Germline trimming cut 5 bases from V and 4 bases from J; bases unmatched to any gene: 6. The CDR3 consists of 14 residues. CDR1 is SGHTA and CDR2 is FQGNSA in the germline V gene. The CDR3 region is CASSPRTGTYGYTF. In DNA form, the CDR3 reads TGTGCCAGCAGCCCGAGGACAGGGACCTATGGCTACACCTTC.

This clone was detected only a few times. The chain is built from TRBV18 and TRBJ2-7, with 9 bases aligning to TRBD1. The CDR3 is made up of 14 amino acids. Germline loops: CDR1 KGHSH, CDR2 LQKENI. V was pared by 6 bases and J by 5 bases, with 8 bases of the junction left unmatched. CDR3 coding DNA: TGTGCCAGCTCGACGGGCGACAGGGGGAACGAGCAGTACTTC. Its protein product is CASSTGDRGNEQYF.

The chain employs TRBV2 and TRBJ1-1; 9 positions agree with TRBD1. CDR3 length equals 17 residues. Germline CDR1 and CDR2: SNHLY and FYNNEI. V was clipped by 7 bases and J by 6 bases; unmatched bases: 18. The CDR3 DNA is TGTGCCAGCACCCTGTCGACAGGGGGGCCTCGGAAGGCTGAAGCTTTCTTT. Protein product: CASTLSTGGPRKAEAFF.

The V gene is TRBV2, the J gene TRBJ1-4; 7 nucleotides agree with TRBD1. The CDR3 consists of 17 residues. V dropped 2 bases and J dropped 0; count of bases not matched to a gene: 6. Germline values: CDR1 SNHLY, CDR2 FYNNEI. The CDR3 region is CASSEPPGGPTNEKLFF. CDR3 bases: TGTGCCAGCAGTGAACCCCCAGGGGGACCAACTAATGAAAAACTGTTTTTT.

V and J are TRBV29-1 and TRBJ1-2; the D gene is possibly TRBD1 (5 bases). With 3 bases removed from V and 4 bases from J, the gap between germline ends came to 9 bases. The CDR3 has 12 amino acids. Germline V lookup: CDR1 SQVTM, CDR2 ANQGSEA. The CDR3 is CSVEWDLYGYTF. The DNA for the CDR3 is TGCAGCGTTGAGTGGGACCTCTATGGCTACACCTTC.

The J gene is TRBJ1-1, the V gene TRBV6-6; D not certain. Trimming removed 9 bases at V and 1 base at J, with 9 bases between. This CDR3 region has 12 residues. The V gene's germline CDR1 is MNHNY and CDR2 SVGAGI (reference sequence). The CDR3 coding sequence is TGTGCCAGTGGACCGCAGAACACTGAAGCTTTCTTT. As protein: CASGPQNTEAFF.

The chain is built from TRBV10-3 and TRBJ1-1; a weak D match, TRBD1 (6 bases). Deletions cut 6 bases from V and 3 bases from J, with 14 bases between. Germline CDR1 is ENHRY and CDR2 is SYGVKD. The CDR3 consists of 14 residues. CDR3 DNA sequence: TGTGCCATCAGGGCAGGGGAGAGTGACACTGAAGCTTTCTTT. It codes for CAIRAGESDTEAFF.

The rearrangement uses TRBV30 and TRBJ2-6, with 7 bases lining up with TRBD1. Trimming took 5 bases from V and 0 from J; bases not matched to a gene: 4. Germline-derived CDR1 and CDR2 are GTSNPN and SVGIG (reference sequence). The CDR3 totals 15 residues. This CDR3 reads CAWDRETSGANVLTF. The DNA of the CDR3 is TGTGCCTGGGACAGGGAAACCTCTGGGGCCAACGTCCTGACTTTC.

The chain links TRBV19 to TRBJ2-5; 7 positions agree with TRBD1. This CDR3 is 14 amino acids long. Germline loops: CDR1 LNHDA, CDR2 SQIVND (reference sequence). The junction had 6 bases not matched to a gene; V was cut back by 3 bases and J by 5 bases. DNA of the CDR3: TGTGCCAGTAGTATTCTCCCAGGGGGTGAGACCCAGTACTTC. Residues: CASSILPGGETQYF. The variable domain in full, completed from reference TRBV19 and TRBJ2-5, reads DGGITQSPKYLFRKEGQNVTLSCEQNLNHDAMYWYRQDPGQGLRLIYYSQIVNDFQKGDIAEGYSVSREKKESFPLTVTSAQKNPTAFYLCASSILPGGETQYFGPGTRLLVL.

This clone has more than one count but fewer than ten. The gene calls are TRBV20-1 and TRBJ1-1; D not resolved. CDR3 length: 11 amino acids. V gave up 5 bases and J gave up 5 bases, with 9 bases separating them. Germline loops: CDR1 DFQATT, CDR2 SNEGSKA (reference sequence). The CDR3 sequence is CSAWATTEAFF. The CDR3 bases are TGCAGTGCTTGGGCCACAACTGAAGCTTTCTTT.

The genes are TRBV4-1 and TRBJ2-1; TRBD1 or TRBD2 may be the D gene (6 bases each). CDR3 size: 17 residues. Germline V CDR1 and CDR2: MGHRA, YSYEKL. Trimming shortened V by 1 base and J by 6 bases, and 19 bases separated the two germline ends. CDR3 bases: TGCGCCAGCAGCCAAGGTTTGGGGGGCAGTTCCGTCAATGAGCAGTTCTTC. Its translation: CASSQGLGGSSVNEQFF.

The DNA of the CDR3 is TGCGCCAGCAGCACGGACACGGACCTCACTGAAGCTTTCTTT. Translation: CASSTDTDLTEAFF. J is TRBJ1-1 and V is TRBV5-1, with a weak D call TRBD1 (5 bases). CDR1 is SGHRS, CDR2 YFSETQ, per germline. This CDR3 spans 14 amino acids. Trimming took off 4 bases at V and 4 bases at J, with 14 bases between the two ends.

The V gene is TRBV30, the J gene TRBJ2-1; D is uncertain. Germline V CDR1 and CDR2: GTSNPN, SVGIG (reference sequence). The germline V and J ends were trimmed by 0 bases and 7 bases, with 4 bases remaining between them. The CDR3 length is 11 residues. The CDR3 bases are TGTGCCTGGAGTGTAAGGAATGAGCAGTTCTTC. It encodes CAWSVRNEQFF. The full variable domain, in which reference TRBV30 and TRBJ2-1 provide the parts outside the CDR3, is SQTIHQWPATLVQPVGSPLSLECTVEGTSNPNLYWYRQAAGRGLQLLFYSVGIGQISSEVPQNLSASRPQDRQFILSSKKLLLSDSGFYLCAWSVRNEQFFGPGTRLTVL.

The chain couples TRBV7-9 to TRBJ2-5; TRBD1 or TRBD2 may be the D gene (6 bases each). The V and J ends lost 1 base and 5 bases respectively, with 17 bases between them. Germline V gene sequence: CDR1 SEHNR, CDR2 FQNEAQ (reference sequence). The CDR3 extends over 16 amino acids. DNA of the CDR3: TGTGCCAGCAGCTTAGTGGCGGGACACCTCCAGGAGACCCAGTACTTC. This encodes CASSLVAGHLQETQYF.

This chain joins TRBV2 and TRBJ2-7, with D perhaps TRBD1 (6 bases). The germline V and J ends were trimmed by 6 bases and 3 bases, with 12 bases remaining between them. Looked up from germline, CDR1 is SNHLY and CDR2 is FYNNEI. The CDR3 consists of 13 residues. In DNA form, the CDR3 reads TGTGCCAGCAGCTCGGGACACCTCTACGAGCAGTACTTC. It is translated as CASSSGHLYEQYF.

The chain combines TRBV5-1 with TRBJ2-3, with D perhaps TRBD1 (5 bases). From germline, CDR1 is SGHRS and CDR2 YFSETQ. The CDR3 covers 15 residues. Trimming removed 0 bases from V and 2 bases from J, with 10 bases in between. Here the CDR3 DNA reads TGCGCCAGCAGCTTGGGACAGTTATCCACAGATACGCAGTATTTT. Translating it yields CASSLGQLSTDTQYF.

This sequence joins TRBV4-2 and TRBJ2-6, with TRBD1 as a possible D gene (6 bases). V was cut by 2 bases and J by 3 bases, with 14 bases left in between. The CDR3 totals 17 residues. Germline V lookup: CDR1 LGHNA, CDR2 YNFKEQ. The DNA for the CDR3 is TGTGCCAGCAGCCAAACGCTTACAGGGAGTGGGGCCAACGTCCTGACTTTC. Translating gives CASSQTLTGSGANVLTF.

A few counts support this clone. V and J are TRBV5-1 and TRBJ1-1, with a possible D match to TRBD1 (5 bases). CDR3 size: 15 residues. Germline CDR1 reads SGHRS; CDR2 reads YFSETQ. Trimming cost V 0 bases and J 6 bases, with 15 bases left between them. CDR3 loop: CASSLDGSGVPEAFF. The CDR3 region has the DNA TGCGCCAGCAGCTTGGACGGGTCGGGGGTGCCTGAAGCTTTCTTT.

The V gene is TRBV6-5, the J gene TRBJ1-1, with TRBD1 matching over 11 bases. This CDR3 is built from 14 residues. The trim removed 2 bases at V and 7 bases at J, leaving 3 bases unmatched. Germline CDR1 MNHEY, CDR2 SVGAGI. The CDR3 here is CASSYGQGAVEAFF. The CDR3 bases are TGTGCCAGCAGTTACGGACAGGGGGCCGTTGAAGCTTTCTTT.

The chain couples TRBV19 to TRBJ1-1, with D unclear. Germline CDR1 is LNHDA and CDR2 is SQIVND (reference sequence). Trimming removed 6 bases at V and 1 base at J, with 9 bases between. This CDR3 contains 13 residues. The CDR3 sequence: CASRSWSNTEAFF. The CDR3 DNA reads TGTGCCAGTAGATCTTGGTCGAACACTGAAGCTTTCTTT. Filled out from reference TRBV19 and TRBJ1-1, the complete variable domain reads DGGITQSPKYLFRKEGQNVTLSCEQNLNHDAMYWYRQDPGQGLRLIYYSQIVNDFQKGDIAEGYSVSREKKESFPLTVTSAQKNPTAFYLCASRSWSNTEAFFGQGTRLTVV.

The chain employs TRBV7-3 and TRBJ2-1; D unclear. The V end was cut by 1 base, the J end by 0 bases, with 10 bases between. This CDR3 region has 16 residues. CDR1 and CDR2 (germline): SGHTA, FQGTGA. The CDR3 spells CASSLRAASSYNEQFF. The CDR3 DNA reads TGTGCCAGCAGCTTAAGGGCTGCCTCCTCCTACAATGAGCAGTTCTTC.